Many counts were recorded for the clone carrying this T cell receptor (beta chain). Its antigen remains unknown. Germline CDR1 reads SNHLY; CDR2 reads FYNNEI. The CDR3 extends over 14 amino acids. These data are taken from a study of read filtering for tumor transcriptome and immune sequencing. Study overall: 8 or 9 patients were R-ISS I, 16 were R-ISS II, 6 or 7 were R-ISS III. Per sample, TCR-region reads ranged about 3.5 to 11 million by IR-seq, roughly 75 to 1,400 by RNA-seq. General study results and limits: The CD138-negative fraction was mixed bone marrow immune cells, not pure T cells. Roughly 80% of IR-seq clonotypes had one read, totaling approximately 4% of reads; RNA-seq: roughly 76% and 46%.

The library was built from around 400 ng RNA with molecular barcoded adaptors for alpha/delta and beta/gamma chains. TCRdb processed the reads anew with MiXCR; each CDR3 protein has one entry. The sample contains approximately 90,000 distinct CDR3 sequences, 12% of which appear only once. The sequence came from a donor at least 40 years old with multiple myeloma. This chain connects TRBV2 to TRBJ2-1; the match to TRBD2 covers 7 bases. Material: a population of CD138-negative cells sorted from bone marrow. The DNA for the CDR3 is TGTGCTTCGGGGAGGGCTTTCGACTACAATGAGCAGTTCTTC. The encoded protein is CASGRAFDYNEQFF.